The 30 T cell receptor beta chains in this list originate from one sample, sequenced in a study of HIV-infected patients and healthy controls (dated by TCRdb to the mid-2010s). Since whole blood was used without any cell fractionation, the repertoire reflected all peripheral T cells in unsorted form. Library creation used 5' RACE. The sample was run on an Illumina MiSeq. About 500 ng RNA was reverse transcribed with SuperScript III using primers against the alpha and beta constant regions. Separate alpha and beta chain libraries were generated by chain-specific third strand synthesis with multiplexing indices. The raw public data were reprocessed by TCRdb itself: fastp quality trimming at Q25, MiXCR clonotype calling, in-frame beta chains only. Each entry merges the rows of one CDR3 protein and shows their most common DNA and genes. The sample yields approximately 7,700 distinct CDR3 sequences; roughly 6.1% were counted once. The ten largest clones represent about 22% of the sample.

This specimen consisted of blood, obtained before antiretroviral therapy. The receptor source for this set is an adult with HIV infection.

By its share, this clonotype is medium-sized (0.01 to 0.1%). The junction departs from the called germline gene at one end, perhaps through a read error. The V call is TRBV5-5, the J call TRBJ2-1; no clear D. The germline CDR1 and CDR2 sequences are SGHKS and YYEKEE (reference sequence). CDR3 size: 12 residues. Here the CDR3 DNA reads TGTGCCAGCAGCTCAACTGGGTCGCGTGGGTGGTTC. The encoded protein is CASSSTGSRGWF.

This clonotype appeared many times. This chain joins TRBV10-3 and TRBJ1-6; weak D call: TRBD1 (5 bases). There are 15 residues in the CDR3. Trimming removed 5 bases at V and 6 bases at J, with 14 bases between. Germline-derived CDR1 and CDR2 are ENHRY and SYGVKD. The CDR3 spells CAISTGILANSPLHF. The CDR3 region has the DNA TGTGCCATCAGTACAGGAATCCTCGCTAATTCACCCCTCCACTTT.

In its sample, this clonotype ranks as medium-sized. This sequence joins TRBV27 and TRBJ2-2; 8 bases fit TRBD1. Germline V gene data show CDR1 as MNHEY and CDR2 as SMNVEV (reference sequence). V was pared by 3 bases and J by 5 bases, with 5 bases of the junction left unmatched. The CDR3 spans 15 residues. CDR3 sequence: CASSFSTGATGELFF. The CDR3 DNA reads as TGTGCCAGCAGTTTCTCGACAGGGGCGACCGGGGAGCTGTTTTTT.

This clonotype was detected ten times or more. The chain uses TRBV20-1 and TRBJ2-7; TRBD2 matches at 10 bases. V dropped 0 bases and J dropped 5; count of bases not matched to a gene: 10. The CDR3 totals 16 residues. CDR1 and CDR2 (germline): DFQATT, SNEGSKA (reference sequence). The CDR3 DNA is TGCAGTGCTAGAGATAGATTGAGCGGGGGGGCCCACGAGCAGTACTTC. Its translation is CSARDRLSGGAHEQYF.

This clonotype came up many times. CDR3 DNA: TGTGCCAGCAGCTTACCGGGCAGTTCCTACGAGCAGTACTTC. It specifies CASSLPGSSYEQYF. The chain joins TRBV7-8 to TRBJ2-7; D gene uncertain. V lost 2 bases, J lost 1 base, and 9 bases lay in between. There are 14 residues in the CDR3. The germline gives CDR1 SGHVS, CDR2 FQNEAQ.

By share, this clonotype counts as medium-sized. The chain links TRBV7-6 to TRBJ1-3, with unresolved D. V lost 5 bases and J 4 bases, leaving 12 bases between the germline ends. This CDR3 spans 14 amino acids. The germline gives CDR1 SGHVS, CDR2 FNYEAQ. The CDR3 loop is CASSKGNSGNTIYF. The CDR3 bases are TGTGCCAGCAGCAAAGGCAACTCAGGAAACACCATATATTTT.

This clonotype was found many times. The chain recombines TRBV6-2 or TRBV6-3 with TRBJ2-7; a weak D match, TRBD1 (5 bases). CDR1 is MNHEY and CDR2 is SVGEGT in the germline V gene. The CDR3 is 16 amino acids. Trimming left V 0 bases short and J 2 bases short, with 14 bases between. The CDR3, as DNA: TGTGCCAGCAGTTACTCTAAGAGTGCAGGGACCTACGAGCAGTACTTC. The encoded protein is CASSYSKSAGTYEQYF.

At least ten counts were recorded for this clonotype. The chain employs TRBV7-6 and TRBJ1-3; D unclear. The germline V gene encodes CDR1 SGHVS and CDR2 FNYEAQ. V dropped 5 bases and J dropped 0 bases, with 8 bases sitting between them. The CDR3 covers 14 residues. The CDR3 nucleotides are TGTGCCAGCAGCCCCCCGAGCTCTGGAAACACCATATATTTT. Its protein product is CASSPPSSGNTIYF.

This clonotype appeared many times. The chain carries TRBV10-2 and TRBJ2-3; D gene unclear. The CDR3 sequence is 14 residues long. V was shortened by 6 bases and J by 0 bases, with 10 bases between the two germline ends. Germline CDR1 WSHSY, CDR2 SAAADI. The CDR3 reads CASRVDLSTDTQYF. CDR3 in DNA: TGCGCCAGCAGGGTGGACCTGAGCACAGATACGCAGTATTTT.

This clonotype is labeled as medium-sized. This chain connects TRBV6-2 or TRBV6-3 to TRBJ2-5, with TRBD1 matching 7 bases. J lost 6 bases, V lost 5 bases, and 6 bases had no gene match. The CDR3 contains 13 residues. The germline V gene has CDR1 MNHEY and CDR2 SVGEGT. The CDR3 loop is CASSQDRLKTQYF. In DNA form, the CDR3 reads TGTGCCAGCAGTCAGGACAGGTTGAAGACCCAGTACTTC.

The table lists this clonotype with a few counts. The chain joins TRBV7-6 to TRBJ1-2, with D perhaps matching TRBD1 (5 bases). V lost 1 base to trimming and J lost 5 bases, with 20 bases between them. CDR1 is SGHVS, CDR2 FNYEAQ, per germline. The CDR3 contains 17 residues. CDR3 nucleotide sequence: TGTGCCAGCAGCTTAGGGGCAGGGCCCTCATCTCCGTATGGCTACACCTTC. This translates into CASSLGAGPSSPYGYTF.

By sample share, this clonotype is medium-sized. The chain joins TRBV12-3 or TRBV12-4 to TRBJ1-1, with D possibly being TRBD1 (6 bases). Trimming cost V 2 bases and J 1 base, with 11 bases left between them. The CDR3 is 15 residues long. The CDR3 DNA reads as TGTGCCAGCAGTTTACTGTCGGGGGCGAACACTGAAGCTTTCTTT. Translation: CASSLLSGANTEAFF.

At least ten counts were recorded for this clonotype. The rearrangement joins TRBV5-1 to TRBJ2-7; D is uncertain. Germline V gives CDR1 SGHRS, CDR2 YFSETQ. The length of the CDR3 is 12 residues. Trimming stripped 7 bases from V and 2 bases from J, with 10 bases between. The DNA for the CDR3 is TGCGCCAGCCTCATAGTTCCCTACGAGCAGTACGTC. It codes for CASLIVPYEQYV.

This clonotype was detected a few times. The chain uses TRBV13 and TRBJ2-3; 10 bases line up with TRBD2. CDR1 and CDR2 (germline): PRHDT, FYEKMQ (reference sequence). Trimming at V came to 5 bases and at J to 2 bases, leaving 7 bases not matched to a gene. The CDR3 covers 16 residues. Here the CDR3 reads CASSTAGTSDTDTQYF. The DNA for the CDR3 is TGTGCCAGCAGCACCGCCGGGACTAGCGACACAGATACGCAGTATTTT.

Ten or more counts support this clonotype. The chain recombines TRBV9 with TRBJ1-2; tentative D call: TRBD1 (5 bases). This CDR3 spans 14 amino acids. Germline V gives CDR1 SGDLS, CDR2 YYNGEE. Trimming cost V 3 bases and J 0 bases, with 9 bases left between them. CDR3 in amino acids: CASSAGGANYGYTF. The DNA of the CDR3 is TGTGCCAGCAGCGCGGGGGGAGCTAACTATGGCTACACCTTC.

In its sample, this clonotype was seen many times. The chain employs TRBV6-5 and TRBJ1-2; D perhaps matches TRBD1 (5 bases). The CDR3 has 16 amino acids. Germline values: CDR1 MNHEY, CDR2 SVGAGI. With 6 bases removed from V and 5 bases from J, the gap between germline ends came to 22 bases. CDR3 bases: TGTGCCAGCAGCTCTAAAATTAGGAGGGGAGCTTATGGCTACACCTTC. It specifies CASSSKIRRGAYGYTF.

The chain couples TRBV2 to TRBJ2-1, with TRBD2 identical over 13 bases. V shed 0 bases and J 9 bases; nucleotides not matched to a gene: 11. Germline CDR1 is SNHLY and CDR2 is FYNNEI. CDR3 length: 18 residues. CDR3 bases: TGTGCCAGCAGTGAAGCAACTAGCGGGGGGGGGTTCATCTTTGAGCAGTTCTTC. Translated, it gives CASSEATSGGGFIFEQFF. Based on the CDR3 plus reference TRBV2 and TRBJ2-1, the full variable domain is EPEVTQTPSHQVTQMGQEVILRCVPISNHLYFYWYRQILGQKVEFLVSFYNNEISEKSEIFDDQFSVERPDGSNFTLKIRSTKLEDSAMYFCASSEATSGGGFIFEQFFGPGTRLTVL.

By sample fraction, this clonotype is medium-sized (0.01 to 0.1%). This sequence joins TRBV27 and TRBJ1-1; 9 bases align to TRBD1. Unmatched junction bases numbered 13, after V lost 4 bases and J lost 4 bases. The CDR3 is 17 residues long. Germline CDR1 and CDR2: MNHEY and SMNVEV (reference sequence). The CDR3 sequence is CASSWDRVGADGTEAFF. In nucleotides, the CDR3 is TGTGCCAGCAGTTGGGACAGGGTCGGGGCGGACGGCACTGAAGCTTTCTTT.

This clonotype showed up just a few times. CDR3 bases: TGCAGCGTTGTTGGCGGGGACTATGGCTACACCTTC. Translation gives CSVVGGDYGYTF. The chain is built from TRBV29-1 and TRBJ1-2, with D hard to call. This CDR3 comprises 12 residues. The germline gives CDR1 SQVTM, CDR2 ANQGSEA. With 4 bases removed from V and 3 bases from J, the gap between germline ends came to 9 bases.

In its sample, this clonotype was seen many times. The junction shows a germline mismatch at one end, possibly a read error. The CDR3 here is CASETDGPQGMVVF. The CDR3 DNA reads as TGTGCTAGTGAGACGGACGGCCCCCAGGGAATGGTCGTCTTT. The chain uses TRBV12-5 and TRBJ1-1; the D gene is possibly TRBD1 (5 bases). This CDR3 has 14 residues. In germline, CDR1 is LGHNT, CDR2 FRNRAP.

This clonotype was seen at least ten times. The chain recombines TRBV4-2 with TRBJ2-5; D possibly corresponds to TRBD2 (6 bases). The CDR3 runs 15 residues. The germline CDR1 and CDR2 sequences are LGHNA and YNFKEQ. Trimming stripped 3 bases from V and 5 bases from J, with 16 bases between. The CDR3 bases are TGTGCCAGCAGCCACTCCGGGTCCGGAGGGGAGACCCAGTACTTC. Translated: CASSHSGSGGETQYF.

This clonotype was recorded many times. The chain couples TRBV6-1 to TRBJ1-6, with no clear D. Trimming removed 6 bases from V and 10 bases from J, with 13 bases in between. Germline CDR1 is MNHNS and CDR2 is SASEGT. CDR3 length equals 13 residues. This CDR3 reads CASSASDGSPLHF. DNA for the CDR3: TGTGCCAGCAGCGCTAGCGACGGCTCACCCCTCCACTTT.

By share of the sample, this clonotype is large. The rearrangement joins TRBV21-1 to TRBJ2-7; TRBD1 was called by the table and not checked on the DNA. TRBV21-1 represents a pseudogene. The CDR3 sequence is 15 residues long. CDR3 sequence (DNA): TGTGCCAGCAGCAAACTCCGGGACAGGGTCTACGAGCAGTACGTC. Protein sequence: CASSKLRDRVYEQYV.

This clonotype was seen a handful of times. The V and J genes are TRBV4-2 and TRBJ2-3, with D maybe TRBD2 (8 bases). Trimming pared 4 bases from V and 2 bases from J, leaving 16 bases between. The germline V gene encodes CDR1 LGHNA and CDR2 YNFKEQ. CDR3 size: 16 residues. The CDR3 spells CASSLGRGPLTDTQYF. The DNA for the CDR3 is TGTGCCAGCAGCCTCGGGAGGGGGCCGCTCACAGATACGCAGTATTTT.

Ten or more counts support this clonotype. This chain uses TRBV5-5 with TRBJ2-1; D not certain. The V and J ends lost 1 base and 3 bases respectively, with 5 bases between them. The CDR3 is 13 amino acids. In germline, CDR1 is SGHKS, CDR2 YYEKEE (reference sequence). DNA for the CDR3: TGTGCCAGCAGCTTGTCAGACTACAATGAGCAGTTCTTC. Amino acid sequence: CASSLSDYNEQFF. The full variable domain, rest sourced from reference TRBV5-5 and TRBJ2-1, is DAGVTQSPTHLIKTRGQQVTLRCSPISGHKSVSWYQQVLGQGPQFIFQYYEKEERGRGNFPDRFSARQFPNYSSELNVNALLLGDSALYLCASSLSDYNEQFFGPGTRLTVL.

This clonotype occurred many times. This chain uses TRBV20-1 with TRBJ2-1, with TRBD2 matching over 7 bases. Germline lookup yields CDR1 DFQATT and CDR2 SNEGSKA (reference sequence). The length of the CDR3 is 16 residues. The ends lost 1 base at V and 3 bases at J; junction bases unmatched: 9. The CDR3 spells CSARGLRGVNYNEQFF. The CDR3 bases are TGCAGTGCTAGAGGCCTCCGGGGGGTCAACTACAATGAGCAGTTCTTC.

This clonotype has just a few counts. The chain combines TRBV7-6 with TRBJ2-2; D gene ambiguous. The germline gives CDR1 SGHVS, CDR2 FNYEAQ. Trimming pared 0 bases from V and 8 bases from J, leaving 10 bases between. There are 14 residues in the CDR3. The CDR3 DNA follows: TGTGCCAGCAGCTTAGCGCAGAGCCCAGGGGAGCTGTTTTTT. Translated: CASSLAQSPGELFF.

By sample share, this clonotype is medium-sized. The chain links TRBV4-1 to TRBJ2-5; D may correspond to TRBD1 or TRBD2 (5 bases each). The CDR3 has 14 residues. Looked up from germline, CDR1 is MGHRA and CDR2 is YSYEKL. Between the trimmed V and J ends, which lost 3 bases and 5 bases, there was a span of 13 bases. This CDR3 is CASSHPGRLETQYF. CDR3 DNA: TGCGCCAGCAGCCACCCGGGGCGGCTGGAGACCCAGTACTTC.

By share of the sample, this clonotype is medium-sized (0.01 to 0.1%). The gene calls are TRBV20-1 and TRBJ2-3, with D perhaps TRBD1 or TRBD2 (6 bases each). From germline, CDR1 is DFQATT and CDR2 SNEGSKA (reference sequence). Trimming left V 3 bases short and J 4 bases short, with 20 bases between. CDR3 length: 16 amino acids. The CDR3 region is CSASVRGAVLADTQYF. The CDR3 DNA sequence: TGCAGTGCTAGCGTTAGGGGGGCGGTCCTCGCAGATACGCAGTATTTT.

This clonotype came up many times. The J gene is TRBJ1-6, the V gene TRBV7-2; the D gene is possibly TRBD1 (5 bases). The germline gives CDR1 SGHTA, CDR2 FQGNSA. V was shortened by 0 bases and J by 13 bases, with 7 bases between the two germline ends. This CDR3 comprises 12 residues. CDR3 residues: CASSLARGPLHF. Written as DNA, the CDR3 is TGTGCCAGCAGCTTAGCTAGGGGCCCCCTCCACTTT.